This TCR beta chain derives from a study of T cells in Graves' hyperthyroidism and ophthalmopathy. There were TCR beta CDR3 regions amplified from RNA transcripts. In the first-round RT-PCR of the TCR CDR3, the HTBI primer set was used. Using its own MiXCR run on the multiplex PCR reads, TCRdb lists one record per CDR3 protein. The data show 300,000 to 400,000 distinct CDR3 sequences, around 20% seen once. Diagnoses rested on clinical symptoms, serum thyroxine and TRAb, thyroid ultrasound and orbital computed tomography. Using approximately 10 ml of fresh peripheral blood, PBMCs were prepared. This CDR3 region has 16 residues. Trimming took 2 bases from V and 5 from J, leaving 17 bases between them. CDR1 SGDLS and CDR2 YYNGEE come from the germline V gene.

The V and J genes are TRBV9 and TRBJ2-1; D perhaps matches TRBD1 (6 bases). Sequenced material: blood. The sequence derives from a woman between 45 and 65 years old with Graves' hyperthyroidism. For the CDR3, the DNA is TGTGCCAGCAGCGTGACGGGCAGGGGCGCAAACAATGAGCAGTTCTTC. It translates to CASSVTGRGANNEQFF.